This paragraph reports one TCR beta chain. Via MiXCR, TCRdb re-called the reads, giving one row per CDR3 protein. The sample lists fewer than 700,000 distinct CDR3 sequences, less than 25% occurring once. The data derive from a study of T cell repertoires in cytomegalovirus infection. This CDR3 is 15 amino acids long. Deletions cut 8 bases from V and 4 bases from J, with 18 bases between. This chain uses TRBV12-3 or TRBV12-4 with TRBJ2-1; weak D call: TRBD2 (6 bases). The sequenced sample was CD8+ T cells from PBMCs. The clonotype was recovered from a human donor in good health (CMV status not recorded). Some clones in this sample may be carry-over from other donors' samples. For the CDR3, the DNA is TGTGCCAGCCTCCTGGGGGGACGGTCTTACAATGAGCAGTTCTTC. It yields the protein CASLLGGRSYNEQFF.